The clone carrying this TCR beta chain was picked up many times. Its antigen is unidentified. The entry originates in a study of T cells in Graves' hyperthyroidism and ophthalmopathy. About the study: Any treatment followed the collection of peripheral blood at initial diagnosis. Whole-study results and caveats: Ophthalmopathy and stable hyperthyroidism were separated by a 13 V-J model. Onset of ophthalmopathy came a median roughly 6.4 months after the model predicted it.

Disease lasting under 3 months, a NOSPECS grade of at least 4, and a Clinical Activity Score of at least 3 were features of the ophthalmopathy patients. The TCR beta CDR3 regions underwent amplification using RNA transcripts as the source. The TCR CDR3 was amplified in a first-round RT-PCR using the HTBI primer set. Each CDR3 protein gets one entry after TCRdb re-called the multiplex PCR reads with MiXCR. In the table there are around 350,000 distinct CDR3 sequences, about 15% of which are singletons. Germline V CDR1 and CDR2: DFQATT, SNEGSKA (reference sequence). The CDR3 runs 14 residues. With 3 bases clipped from V and 7 bases from J, the junction kept 7 bases outside the gene matches.

The TCR was taken from a woman in her thirties with Graves' ophthalmopathy. V is TRBV20-1 and J is TRBJ2-1, with 9 bases that match TRBD2. The material sequenced was blood. In DNA, the CDR3 is TGCAGTGCTAGTATTGCGGGGGGGAGTAATGAGCAGTTCTTC. It yields the protein CSASIAGGSNEQFF.